This paragraph covers one TCR beta chain sequence. This sample also contains other DNA sequences that code for the same CDR3. V was clipped by 1 base and J by 1 base, with 3 bases between them. The CDR3 sequence is 13 residues long. The germline V gene encodes CDR1 SGHAT and CDR2 FQNNGV. Cells designated naive CD8 were CD45RO-negative and were positively selected for CCR7, with terminally differentiated effector memory CD45RA+ cells excluded. Only in-frame clones appear in the TCRdb table, and some are missing; sequencing was by immunoSEQ multiplex PCR. The sample lists some 2,100,000 clones, more than 85% occurring once. The sample originates from a study of shared clonotypes between healthy human individuals. Turning to the study itself: Donors consisted of a couple of women and a few men between 18 and 49.

The sequence came from a man between 18 and 35 years old in good health. Some clones in this sample may be carry-over from other donors' samples. The chain carries TRBV11-2 and TRBJ2-3, with D unresolved. The sequenced sample was naive CD8+ T cells from PBMCs. In DNA form, the CDR3 reads TGTGCCAGCAGCTTAGGGGGCACAGATACGCAGTATTTT. The encoded protein is CASSLGGTDTQYF.